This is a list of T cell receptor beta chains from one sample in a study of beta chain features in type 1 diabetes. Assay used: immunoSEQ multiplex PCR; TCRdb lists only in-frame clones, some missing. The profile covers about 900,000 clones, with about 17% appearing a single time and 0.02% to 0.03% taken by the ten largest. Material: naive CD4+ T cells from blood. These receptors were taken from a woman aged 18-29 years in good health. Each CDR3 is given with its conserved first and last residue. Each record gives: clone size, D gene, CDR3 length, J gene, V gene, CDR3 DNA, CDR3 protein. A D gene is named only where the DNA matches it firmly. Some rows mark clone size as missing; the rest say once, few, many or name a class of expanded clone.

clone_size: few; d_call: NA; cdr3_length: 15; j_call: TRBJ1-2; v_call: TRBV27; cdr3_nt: TGTGCCAGCAGTTTAGCCCCAGGGGCGAGCTATGGCTACACCTTC; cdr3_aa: CASSLAPGASYGYTF
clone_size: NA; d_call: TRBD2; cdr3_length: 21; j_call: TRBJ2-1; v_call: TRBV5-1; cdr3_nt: TGCGCCAGCAGCTGGCTACAAAGACTAGCGGGAGGGACCGACTCCTACAATGAGCAGTTCTTC; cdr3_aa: CASSWLQRLAGGTDSYNEQFF
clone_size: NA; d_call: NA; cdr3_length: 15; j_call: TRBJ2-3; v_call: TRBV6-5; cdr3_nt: TGTGCCAGCAGTTACAGCGGGTCTAGCACAGATACGCAGTATTTT; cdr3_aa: CASSYSGSSTDTQYF
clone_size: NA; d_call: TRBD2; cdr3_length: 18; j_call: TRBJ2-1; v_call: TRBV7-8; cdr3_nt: TGTGCCAGCAGCTTAGCACGAGGACTAGCGGGACGGTACAATGAGCAGTTCTTC; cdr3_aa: CASSLARGLAGRYNEQFF
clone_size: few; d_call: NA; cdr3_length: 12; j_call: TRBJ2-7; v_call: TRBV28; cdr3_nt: TGTGCCAGCAGTTTACAGGGCTACGAGCAGTACTTC; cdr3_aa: CASSLQGYEQYF
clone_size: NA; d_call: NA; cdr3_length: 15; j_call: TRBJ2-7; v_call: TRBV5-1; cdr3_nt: TGCGCCAGCAGCTTGGAGGCAGGGGAGGCCTACGAGCAGTACTTC; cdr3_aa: CASSLEAGEAYEQYF
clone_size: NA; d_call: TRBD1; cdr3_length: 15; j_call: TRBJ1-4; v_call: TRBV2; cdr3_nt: TGTGCCAGCAGGGGACAGGGAGCAACTAATGAAAAACTGTTTTTT; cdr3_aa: CASRGQGATNEKLFF
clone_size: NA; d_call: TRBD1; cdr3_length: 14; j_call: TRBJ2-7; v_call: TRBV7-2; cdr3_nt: TGTGCCAGCAGCTATCGGAGACAGGGCTACGAGCAGTACTTC; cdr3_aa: CASSYRRQGYEQYF
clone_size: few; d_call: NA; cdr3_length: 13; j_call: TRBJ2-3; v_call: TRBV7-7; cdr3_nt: TGTGCTAGCAGCTCTTTCAGCACAGATACGCAGTATTTT; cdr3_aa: CASSSFSTDTQYF
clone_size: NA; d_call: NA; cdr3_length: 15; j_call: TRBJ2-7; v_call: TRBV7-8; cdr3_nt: TGTGCCAGCAGACCGACTGGTCAAAGCTCCTACGAGCAGTACTTC; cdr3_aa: CASRPTGQSSYEQYF
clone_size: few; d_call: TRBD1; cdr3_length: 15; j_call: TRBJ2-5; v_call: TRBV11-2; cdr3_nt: TGTGCCAGCAGCCGGAGACAGGGTGCGTTAGGGACCCAGTACTTC; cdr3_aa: CASSRRQGALGTQYF
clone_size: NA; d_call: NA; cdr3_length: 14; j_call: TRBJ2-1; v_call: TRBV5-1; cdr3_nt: TGCGCCAGCACCGAGAGTCAACCCGGCAATGAGCAGTTCTTC; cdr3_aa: CASTESQPGNEQFF
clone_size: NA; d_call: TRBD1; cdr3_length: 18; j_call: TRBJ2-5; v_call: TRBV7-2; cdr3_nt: TGTGCCAGCAGCCATCGCCCTCCTGGACAGGGTAACCAAGAGACCCAGTACTTC; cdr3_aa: CASSHRPPGQGNQETQYF
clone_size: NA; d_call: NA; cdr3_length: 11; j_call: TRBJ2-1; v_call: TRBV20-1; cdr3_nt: TGCAGTGCTAGGGGTGTCAATGAGCAGTTCTTC; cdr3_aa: CSARGVNEQFF
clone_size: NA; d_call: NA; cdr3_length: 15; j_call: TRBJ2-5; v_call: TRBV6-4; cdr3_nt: TGTGCCAGCAGTGACGAGATTAGGGGCCAAGAGACCCAGTACTTC; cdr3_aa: CASSDEIRGQETQYF
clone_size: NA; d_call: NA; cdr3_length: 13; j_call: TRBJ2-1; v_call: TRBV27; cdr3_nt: TGTGCCAGCAGTTTAGAATCCTACAATGAGCAGCTCTTC; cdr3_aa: CASSLESYNEQLF
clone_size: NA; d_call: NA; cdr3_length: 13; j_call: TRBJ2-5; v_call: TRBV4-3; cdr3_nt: TGCGCCAGCAGCCAAGCTATGGAGGAGACCCAGTACTTC; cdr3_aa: CASSQAMEETQYF
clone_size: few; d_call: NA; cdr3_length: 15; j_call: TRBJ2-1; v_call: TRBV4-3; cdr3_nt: TGCGCCAGCAGCCAAGAAGCTAGCTCGAGCAATGAGCAGTTCTTC; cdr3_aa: CASSQEASSSNEQFF
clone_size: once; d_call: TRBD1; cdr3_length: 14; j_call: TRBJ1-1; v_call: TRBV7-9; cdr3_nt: TGTGCCAGCAGCTACCGGGACAGGGGGCCTGAAGCTTTCTTT; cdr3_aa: CASSYRDRGPEAFF
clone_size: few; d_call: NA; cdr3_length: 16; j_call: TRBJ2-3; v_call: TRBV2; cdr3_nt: TGTGCCAGCAGTGATAAGACCACCCCTTACACAGATACGCAGTATTTT; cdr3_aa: CASSDKTTPYTDTQYF
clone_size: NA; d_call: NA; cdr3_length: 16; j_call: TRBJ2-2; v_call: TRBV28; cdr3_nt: TGTGCCAGCAGACCCAACACAGGGCGGGACACCGGGGAGCTGTTTTTT; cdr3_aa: CASRPNTGRDTGELFF
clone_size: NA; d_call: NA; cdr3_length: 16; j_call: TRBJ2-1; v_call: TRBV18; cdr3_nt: TGTGCCAGCTCACAAACCGTGCAGCTGCGTTACAATGAGCAGTTCTTC; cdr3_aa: CASSQTVQLRYNEQFF